The present TCR beta chain was sequenced within a study of T cells after yellow fever vaccination. In TCRdb, the 5' RACE reads were re-called with MiXCR into one record per CDR3 protein. The table includes 450,000 to 650,000 distinct CDR3 sequences, less than 25% detected once. The CDR3 totals 13 residues. Trimming removed 6 bases at V and 4 bases at J, with 11 bases between. Material: PBMCs, obtained 20 to 25 days after the first yellow fever vaccination. The clonotype comes from a man in his late teens or twenties who received the YFV17D yellow fever vaccine. The J gene is TRBJ2-3, the V gene TRBV12-3 or TRBV12-4, with D possibly TRBD1 on 5 matching bases. Written as DNA, the CDR3 is TGTGCCAGCAGGACAGACAGCTCAGATACGCAGTATTTT. The encoded protein is CASRTDSSDTQYF.